This T cell receptor (beta chain) was profiled in a study of beta chain features in type 1 diabetes. Study background: Patients did not differ from healthy donors in age, gender or cell yield.

Study observations and caveats: Among patients, naive, central memory and Treg TCRB repertoires appeared more similar than among healthy donors. Highly expressing activated T cells could be over-counted with a cDNA template. Shorter TCRB CDR3s, moderately but significantly so, marked every one of the four CD4+ subsets in Type 1 diabetes patients.

To note about this clone: Its antigen is undetermined.

The CDR3 has 13 amino acids. The germline V gene has CDR1 SGHRS and CDR2 YFSETQ. V lost 1 base to trimming and J lost 10 bases; unmatched junction nucleotides: 7. cDNA synthesis used the whole RNA isolate, giving expressed TCRB sequences. Repertoires were generated with immunoSEQ multiplex PCR, while TCRdb's copy carries only in-frame clones and drops some. The data contain 640,000 or so clones, around 15% of them seen just once; the ten biggest clones take up just under 0.04%. Specimen: naive CD4+ T cells from blood. V and J are TRBV5-1 and TRBJ1-2, with 7 positions matching TRBD1. The receptor's source is a man aged 18-30 years with type 1 diabetes. In DNA, the CDR3 is TGCGCCAGCAGCTTGCGACAGGGAGTAGACTACACCTTC. Protein product: CASSLRQGVDYTF.